This T cell receptor beta chain was recovered during a study of T cell responses to AZD1222 COVID-19 vaccine. Profiling relied on immunoSEQ multiplex PCR, and the TCRdb table lists in-frame clones only, not all of them. The repertoire holds under 90,000 clones, with approximately 85% as singletons. This clone was observed a single time. The antigen is undetermined. CDR3 length equals 15 residues. Trimming stripped 4 bases from V and 3 bases from J, with 15 bases between. In germline, CDR1 is MDHEN, CDR2 SYDVKM. General study results and limits: Regions 160-218 and 743-854 dominated among vaccine-associated CD4 TCRs spanning spike. Baseline seropositivity occurred in only 5 to 7 AZD1222 recipients.

The receptor was isolated from an adult who received the AZD1222 COVID-19 vaccine. The chain is built from TRBV28 and TRBJ1-2, with TRBD1 as a possible D gene (5 bases). This material consisted of peripheral blood, taken 28 days after the second AZD1222 dose. The CDR3 coding sequence is TGTGCCAGCAGTTCCAGAGGGACCGGCCACTATGGCTACACCTTC. Translated: CASSSRGTGHYGYTF.